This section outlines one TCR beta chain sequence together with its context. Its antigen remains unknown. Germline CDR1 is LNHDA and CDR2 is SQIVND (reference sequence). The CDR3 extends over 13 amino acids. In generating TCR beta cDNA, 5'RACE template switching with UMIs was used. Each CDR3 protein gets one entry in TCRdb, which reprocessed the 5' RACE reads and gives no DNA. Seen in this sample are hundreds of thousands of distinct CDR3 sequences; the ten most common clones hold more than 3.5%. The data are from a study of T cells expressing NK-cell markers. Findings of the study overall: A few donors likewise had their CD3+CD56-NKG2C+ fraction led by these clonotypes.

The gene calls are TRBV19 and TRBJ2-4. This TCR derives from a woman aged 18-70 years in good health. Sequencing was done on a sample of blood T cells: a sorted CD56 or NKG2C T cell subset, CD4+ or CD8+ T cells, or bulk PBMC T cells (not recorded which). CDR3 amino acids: CASSAVAKNIQYF.